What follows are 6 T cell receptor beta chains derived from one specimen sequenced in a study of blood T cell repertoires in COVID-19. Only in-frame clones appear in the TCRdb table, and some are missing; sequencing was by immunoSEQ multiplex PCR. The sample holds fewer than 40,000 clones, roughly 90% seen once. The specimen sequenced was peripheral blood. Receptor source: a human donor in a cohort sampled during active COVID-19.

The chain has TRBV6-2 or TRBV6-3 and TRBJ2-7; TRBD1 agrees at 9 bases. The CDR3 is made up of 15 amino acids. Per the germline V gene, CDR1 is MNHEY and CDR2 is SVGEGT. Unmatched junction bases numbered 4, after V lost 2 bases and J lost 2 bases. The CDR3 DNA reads TGTGCCAGCAGTTACGGGACAGGGAACCCCTACGAGCAGTACTTC. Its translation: CASSYGTGNPYEQYF.

The CDR3 sequence: CASSPPGGGLSSYEQYF. CDR3 bases: TGTGCCAGCAGTCCACCGGGGGGTGGGCTAAGCTCCTACGAGCAGTACTTC. This sequence joins TRBV28 and TRBJ2-7, with 7 bases identical to TRBD2. The length of the CDR3 is 17 residues. The junction had 13 bases not matched to a gene; V was cut back by 5 bases and J by 0 bases. Germline values: CDR1 MDHEN, CDR2 SYDVKM.

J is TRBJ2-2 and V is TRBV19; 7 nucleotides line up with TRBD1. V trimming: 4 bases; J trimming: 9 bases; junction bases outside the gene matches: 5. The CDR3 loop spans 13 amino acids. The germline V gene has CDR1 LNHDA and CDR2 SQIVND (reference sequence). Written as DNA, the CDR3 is TGTGCCAGTAGTACCAACAGGGGTTGGGAGCTGTTTTTT. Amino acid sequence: CASSTNRGWELFF. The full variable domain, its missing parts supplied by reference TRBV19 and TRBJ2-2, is DGGITQSPKYLFRKEGQNVTLSCEQNLNHDAMYWYRQDPGQGLRLIYYSQIVNDFQKGDIAEGYSVSREKKESFPLTVTSAQKNPTAFYLCASSTNRGWELFFGEGSRLTVL.

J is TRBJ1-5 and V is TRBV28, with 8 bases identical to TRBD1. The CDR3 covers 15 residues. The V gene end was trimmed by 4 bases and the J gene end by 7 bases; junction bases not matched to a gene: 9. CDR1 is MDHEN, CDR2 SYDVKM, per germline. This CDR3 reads CASSSGQGWQQPQHF. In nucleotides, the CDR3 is TGTGCCAGCAGTTCCGGACAGGGATGGCAGCAGCCCCAGCATTTT.

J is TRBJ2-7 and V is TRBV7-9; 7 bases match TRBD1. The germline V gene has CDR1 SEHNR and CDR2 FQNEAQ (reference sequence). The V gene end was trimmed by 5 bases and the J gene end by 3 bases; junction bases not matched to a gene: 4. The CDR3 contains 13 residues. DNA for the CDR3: TGTGCCAGCAGCCCCAGGACAGGCTACGAGCAGTACTTC. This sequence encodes CASSPRTGYEQYF.

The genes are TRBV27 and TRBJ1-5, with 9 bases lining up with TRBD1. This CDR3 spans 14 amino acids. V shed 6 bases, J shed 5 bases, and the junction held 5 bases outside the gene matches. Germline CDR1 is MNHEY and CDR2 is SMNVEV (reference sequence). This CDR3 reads CASSRTGVDQPQHF. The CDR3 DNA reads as TGTGCCAGCAGCCGGACAGGGGTAGATCAGCCCCAGCATTTT.